The 7 T cell receptor beta chains below all came from one sample that was sequenced in a study of cytotoxic CD8 clonotypes in ibrutinib-treated CLL (TCRdb year 2021). The library was obtained by the immunoSEQ multiplex PCR assay. The clones in this table, taken by TCRdb from immuneACCESS, are in-frame only. Not every clone is retained; where verified, under half of the shortfall comes from an unresolved V gene, and the cause of the rest is unknown. Counted in this sample were about 35,000 clones; around 53% of them appeared once. Approximately 17% of the sample lies in the top ten. The specimen was PBMCs, collected before ibrutinib treatment. These receptors were taken from a human donor with chronic lymphocytic leukemia.

The CDR3 DNA follows: TGCAGCGTTTCTGGCGGGGGCACAGATACGCAGTATTTT. Amino acids: CSVSGGGTDTQYF. The rearrangement uses TRBV29-1 and TRBJ2-3; TRBD2 is a possible D gene (6 bases). Trimming pared 5 bases from V and 1 base from J, leaving 10 bases between. The germline CDR1 and CDR2 sequences are SQVTM and ANQGSEA. The CDR3 consists of 13 residues.

The chain employs TRBV19 and TRBJ1-1, with a tentative D call TRBD1 (5 bases). CDR1 LNHDA and CDR2 SQIVND come from the germline V gene (reference sequence). The CDR3 contains 15 residues. V was trimmed by 7 bases and J by 0 bases, leaving 15 bases between them. The CDR3 reads CASTARGVMNTEAFF. CDR3 in DNA: TGTGCCAGTACCGCTAGGGGTGTTATGAACACTGAAGCTTTCTTT.

J is TRBJ1-1 and V is TRBV18; 8 nucleotides line up with TRBD1. CDR3 length: 15 amino acids. Looked up from germline, CDR1 is KGHSH and CDR2 is LQKENI. V lost 5 bases to trimming and J lost 4 bases; unmatched junction nucleotides: 9. The CDR3 DNA is TGTGCCAGCTCAGTCCAGGGGGCCGTAGGCACTGAAGCTTTCTTT. This translates into CASSVQGAVGTEAFF.

The gene calls are TRBV5-1 and TRBJ1-3; 9 bases are a match to TRBD1. V lost 4 bases to trimming and J lost 0 bases; unmatched junction nucleotides: 5. This CDR3 region has 16 residues. Germline CDR1 is SGHRS and CDR2 is YFSETQ. CDR3 region: CASSLTGGASGNTIYF. The CDR3 bases are TGCGCCAGCAGCCTAACAGGGGGCGCCTCTGGAAACACCATATATTTT. Supplemented by reference TRBV5-1 and TRBJ1-3, the full variable domain reads KAGVTQTPRYLIKTRGQQVTLSCSPISGHRSVSWYQQTPGQGLQFLFEYFSETQRNKGNFPGRFSGRQFSNSRSEMNVSTLELGDSALYLCASSLTGGASGNTIYFGEGSWLTVV.

This clone was seen repeatedly, ten times or more. The chain couples TRBV13 to TRBJ1-5; the D gene is possibly TRBD1 (5 bases). CDR3 size: 15 residues. Trimming took off 0 bases at V and 1 base at J, with 7 bases between the two ends. Germline CDR1 reads PRHDT; CDR2 reads FYEKMQ (reference sequence). The CDR3 reads CASSLGRDSNQPQHF. CDR3 bases: TGTGCCAGCAGCTTAGGCCGGGACAGCAATCAGCCCCAGCATTTT.

This chain joins TRBV30 and TRBJ2-7; D could derive from TRBD1 or TRBD2 (5 bases each). The CDR3 extends over 14 amino acids. Per the germline V gene, CDR1 is GTSNPN and CDR2 is SVGIG (reference sequence). Trimming took off 0 bases at V and 1 base at J, with 10 bases between the two ends. In nucleotides, the CDR3 is TGTGCCTGGAGTGTATGGGGGATTTCCTACGAGCAGTACTTC. As protein: CAWSVWGISYEQYF.

This clone has a handful of counts. The V and J genes are TRBV11-3 and TRBJ2-7, with a weak D call TRBD2 (5 bases). This CDR3 is built from 14 residues. The V and J ends lost 1 base and 6 bases respectively, with 13 bases between them. The germline V gene encodes CDR1 SGHNT and CDR2 YENEEA. This CDR3 reads CASSLALGSCEQYF. CDR3 DNA: TGTGCCAGCAGCTTAGCCCTTGGGAGCTGCGAGCAGTACTTC. The whole variable domain, remainder taken from reference TRBV11-3 and TRBJ2-7, is EAGVVQSPRYKIIEKKQPVAFWCNPISGHNTLYWYLQNLGQGPELLIRYENEEAVDDSQLPKDRFSAERLKGVDSTLKIQPAELGDSAVYLCASSLALGSCEQYFGPGTRLTVT.